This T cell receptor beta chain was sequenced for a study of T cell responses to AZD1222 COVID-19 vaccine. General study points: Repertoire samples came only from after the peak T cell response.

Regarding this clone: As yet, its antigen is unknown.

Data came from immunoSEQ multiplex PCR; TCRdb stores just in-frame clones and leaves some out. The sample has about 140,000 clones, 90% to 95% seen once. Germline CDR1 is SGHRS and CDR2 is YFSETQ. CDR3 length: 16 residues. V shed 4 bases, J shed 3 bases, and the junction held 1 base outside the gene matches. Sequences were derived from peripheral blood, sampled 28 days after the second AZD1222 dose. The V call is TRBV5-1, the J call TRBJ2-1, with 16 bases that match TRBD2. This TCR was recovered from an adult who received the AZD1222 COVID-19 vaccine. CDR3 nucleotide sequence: TGCGCCAGCAGCGGGACTAGCGGGAGGGTCTACAATGAGCAGTTCTTC. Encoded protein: CASSGTSGRVYNEQFF.